This TCR beta chain was sequenced during a study of OX40 agonist ivuxolimab in advanced cancers. Across the study: The eligibility criteria allowed prior anti-PD-1, anti-PD-L1 or anti-CTLA-4 therapy, and about 40% had some. Study results and caveats: Within 6 weeks, CD4+ and CD8+ blood T cells expanded clonally at 0.1 to 3.0 mg/kg. Expanded clones belonging to CD8+ T cells outnumbered, on average, those of CD4+.

This CDR3 is built from 13 residues. Germline trimming cut 0 bases from V and 10 bases from J; bases unmatched to any gene: 2. CDR1 and CDR2 (germline): ENHRY, SYGVKD. Regarding this clone: Its specificity is unknown.

Here immunoSEQ multiplex PCR was the method, and the copy in TCRdb shows in-frame clones only, minus some. This table holds about 58,000 clones, approximately 88% found once. Patients with a history of autoimmune disease or on systemic immunosuppression were excluded. V usage is TRBV10-3 and J usage is TRBJ2-2, with 7 positions matching TRBD1. The clonotype comes from an adult with an advanced solid tumor such as melanoma, head and neck, liver or kidney cancer. The source material was CD4+ or CD8+ T cells sorted from blood, sampled in a trial of the OX40 agonist ivuxolimab. The CDR3 nucleotides are TGTGCCATCAGTGAGTCTACAGGGGCGGAGCTGTTTTTT. This gives the protein CAISESTGAELFF.